These 23 T cell receptor beta chains were all obtained from the same sample, sequenced in a study of vaccination effects on CD4 cells after COVID-19. Sequencing in the ViraFEST assay came after antigen-specific CD4+ T cells had been expanded with viral peptide pools, which were used to stimulate PBMC. Subsequent to approximately 9 days of culture, CD4+ T cells were isolated. Confirmation by PCR established that the person had SARS-CoV-2 infection between March and December 2020. Assay used: immunoSEQ multiplex PCR; TCRdb lists only in-frame clones, some missing. The sample includes 30,000 or so clones, about two thirds of them seen just once. For these receptors, no antigen is known. This specimen was CD4+ T cells from PBMCs cultured with a peptide pool, taken before COVID-19 vaccination. All receptors derive from a human donor who had a prior SARS-CoV-2 infection.

This clone has just a few counts. This sequence joins TRBV7-9 and TRBJ1-3; D perhaps matches TRBD1 (5 bases). The germline CDR1 and CDR2 sequences are SEHNR and FQNEAQ (reference sequence). The CDR3 runs to 15 residues. The ends were cut back, 0 bases at V and 4 bases at J, with 10 bases in the middle. Written as DNA, the CDR3 is TGTGCCAGCAGCTTAGCTCTTGGACAAGGAAACACCATATATTTT. As protein: CASSLALGQGNTIYF.

The rearrangement uses TRBV11-3 and TRBJ2-7; D is unclear. Trimming took 7 bases from V and 6 from J, leaving 16 bases between them. In germline, CDR1 is SGHNT, CDR2 YENEEA. This CDR3 region has 13 residues. The CDR3 DNA is TGTGCCAGCACCCCACGGAGAGGCGGCGAGCAGTACTTC. Translated, it gives CASTPRRGGEQYF.

This chain connects TRBV12-5 to TRBJ1-1; tentative D call: TRBD1 (5 bases). Germline assignment: CDR1 LGHNT and CDR2 FRNRAP. CDR3 length: 15 amino acids. The ends were cut back, 5 bases at V and 4 bases at J, with 17 bases in the middle. The CDR3 DNA follows: TGTGCTAGTGGTGCCCAAGGCGGGGGGAGCACTGAAGCTTTCTTT. Translating gives CASGAQGGGSTEAFF.

V usage is TRBV5-1 and J usage is TRBJ2-2; perhaps D is TRBD1 or TRBD2 (6 bases each). V shed 4 bases and J shed 7 bases, with 17 bases lying between them. Germline assignment: CDR1 SGHRS and CDR2 YFSETQ. The CDR3 is 15 amino acids. DNA of the CDR3: TGCGCCAGCAGCCCCGCGCAGGGGCGGGGCGGGGAGCTGTTTTTT. It codes for CASSPAQGRGGELFF. The complete variable domain, with remaining parts taken from reference TRBV5-1 and TRBJ2-2, reads KAGVTQTPRYLIKTRGQQVTLSCSPISGHRSVSWYQQTPGQGLQFLFEYFSETQRNKGNFPGRFSGRQFSNSRSEMNVSTLELGDSALYLCASSPAQGRGGELFFGEGSRLTVL.

This sequence joins TRBV6-5 and TRBJ1-1; D is undetermined. V was clipped by 6 bases and J by 3 bases, with 11 bases between them. The CDR3 loop spans 13 amino acids. The germline CDR1 and CDR2 sequences are MNHEY and SVGAGI. This CDR3 reads CASRDGPDTEAFF. CDR3 DNA: TGTGCCAGCAGGGACGGGCCCGACACTGAAGCTTTCTTT.

The chain links TRBV5-4 to TRBJ2-6, with TRBD2 matching over 8 bases. Germline V lookup: CDR1 SGHNT, CDR2 YYREEE (reference sequence). CDR3 length: 20 amino acids. V gave up 5 bases and J gave up 4 bases; unmatched junction bases: 20. The CDR3 sequence is CASSSVNLGLAISGANVLTF. As DNA, the CDR3 is TGTGCCAGCAGTTCTGTAAATTTAGGACTAGCTATCTCCGGGGCCAACGTCCTGACTTTC.

This clone was found once. The chain couples TRBV14 to TRBJ2-7; 9 nucleotides agree with TRBD1. The germline CDR1 and CDR2 sequences are SGHDN and FVKESK. The CDR3 loop spans 15 amino acids. V was clipped by 1 base and J by 5 bases; unmatched bases: 6. CDR3 residues: CASSQVRDRVHEQYF. CDR3 in DNA: TGTGCCAGCAGCCAAGTCCGGGACAGGGTCCACGAGCAGTACTTC.

This clone has more than one count but fewer than ten. This chain uses TRBV7-3 with TRBJ1-2; a weak D match, TRBD1 (6 bases). In germline, CDR1 is SGHTA, CDR2 FQGTGA. V was clipped by 4 bases and J by 5 bases, with 23 bases between them. CDR3 length equals 17 residues. DNA of the CDR3: TGTGCCAGCAGCTCTCTCCCACGGCGGACAGAACTTTATGGCTACACCTTC. It codes for CASSSLPRRTELYGYTF.

This sequence joins TRBV2 and TRBJ2-7, with 9 bases lining up with TRBD2. The junction had 8 bases not matched to a gene; V was cut back by 1 base and J by 4 bases. Germline values: CDR1 SNHLY, CDR2 FYNNEI. This CDR3 has 16 amino acids. In DNA, the CDR3 is TGTGCCAGCAGTGAAGTTAAAGCGGGAGGTAGTTACGAGCAGTACTTC. Protein: CASSEVKAGGSYEQYF.

The rearrangement joins TRBV20-1 to TRBJ1-2; TRBD1 is a possible D gene (6 bases). The CDR3 runs 12 residues. Germline loops: CDR1 DFQATT, CDR2 SNEGSKA (reference sequence). V lost 3 bases and J lost 6, with 11 bases in between. CDR3 sequence: CSASAGVDGYTF. The CDR3 nucleotides are TGCAGTGCTAGTGCAGGGGTCGATGGCTACACCTTC.

There are a few counts of this clone. The rearrangement joins TRBV30 to TRBJ1-2; D is ambiguous. CDR3 length equals 13 residues. Germline loops: CDR1 GTSNPN, CDR2 SVGIG (reference sequence). V was cut by 2 bases and J by 5 bases, with 12 bases left in between. For the CDR3, the DNA is TGTGCCTGGAGTAACGGACGAGTATATGGCTACACCTTC. Amino acids: CAWSNGRVYGYTF. Looking up the rest from reference TRBV30 and TRBJ1-2 gives the full variable domain: SQTIHQWPATLVQPVGSPLSLECTVEGTSNPNLYWYRQAAGRGLQLLFYSVGIGQISSEVPQNLSASRPQDRQFILSSKKLLLSDSGFYLCAWSNGRVYGYTFGSGTRLTVV.

This clone was found a few times. The CDR3 nucleotides read TGTGCCAGTAGACCCGGGAGGGGGGGCACAGATACGCAGTATTTT. Translating gives CASRPGRGGTDTQYF. The genes are TRBV19 and TRBJ2-3; 8 positions match TRBD2. CDR1 and CDR2 from the germline V gene are LNHDA and SQIVND (reference sequence). The V and J ends lost 6 bases and 1 base, in that order; junction bases with no gene match: 6. The CDR3 totals 15 residues.

J is TRBJ2-5 and V is TRBV4-2; D gene uncertain. The germline CDR1 and CDR2 sequences are LGHNA and YNFKEQ. Trimming stripped 6 bases from V and 5 bases from J, with 4 bases between. This CDR3 is 10 amino acids long. In nucleotides, the CDR3 is TGTGCCAGCAGAGGTGAGACCCAGTACTTC. Its protein is CASRGETQYF.

The V call is TRBV7-2, the J call TRBJ2-5; TRBD2 might be the D (5 bases). Germline V gene sequence: CDR1 SGHTA, CDR2 FQGNSA. Trimming cost V 0 bases and J 3 bases, with 20 bases left between them. The CDR3 contains 18 residues. CDR3 in DNA: TGTGCCAGCAGCTTAGCGGGTGGATTCAGGTTCGGGAAAGAGACCCAGTACTTC. Protein sequence: CASSLAGGFRFGKETQYF.

The V call is TRBV20-1, the J call TRBJ1-2; the D gene is possibly TRBD1 (6 bases). Germline CDR1 is DFQATT and CDR2 is SNEGSKA (reference sequence). CDR3 length: 11 amino acids. V lost 3 bases to trimming and J lost 10 bases, with 12 bases between them. The CDR3 DNA reads TGCAGTGCTAGGTACGGACAGTACTACACCTTC. Translated, it gives CSARYGQYYTF.

The chain recombines TRBV5-1 with TRBJ2-1, with 8 bases fitting TRBD2. V was pared by 0 bases and J by 0 bases, with 2 bases of the junction left unmatched. Germline V lookup: CDR1 SGHRS, CDR2 YFSETQ. The CDR3 is 16 amino acids. The CDR3 sequence: CASSLASGGSYNEQFF. DNA for the CDR3: TGCGCCAGCAGCTTGGCCAGCGGGGGCTCCTACAATGAGCAGTTCTTC.

This chain connects TRBV2 to TRBJ2-1; 7 positions match TRBD2. From germline, CDR1 is SNHLY and CDR2 FYNNEI. J gave up 10 bases and V 6 bases, and 12 bases lay outside the gene matches. The CDR3 has 14 amino acids. This CDR3 reads CASRRRDRREEQFF. The CDR3, as DNA: TGTGCCAGCAGGCGCCGGGATCGGCGGGAGGAGCAGTTCTTC.

This clone has just a few counts. The chain joins TRBV14 to TRBJ1-2; D not resolved. V was pared by 2 bases and J by 6 bases, with 10 bases between. The CDR3 length is 13 residues. Looked up from germline, CDR1 is SGHDN and CDR2 is FVKESK. In DNA, the CDR3 is TGTGCCAGCAGCCAACAACTTGGGGATGGCTACACCTTC. Its protein product is CASSQQLGDGYTF.

The V gene is TRBV19, the J gene TRBJ1-1; perhaps TRBD1 as D (5 bases). The V end was cut by 3 bases, the J end by 5 bases, with 10 bases between. CDR3 length: 13 amino acids. The germline V gene has CDR1 LNHDA and CDR2 SQIVND (reference sequence). In DNA form, the CDR3 reads TGTGCCAGTAGTATTTTATGGGGGACTGAAGCTTTCTTT. Amino acids: CASSILWGTEAFF.

The V and J genes are TRBV5-1 and TRBJ2-3; 10 positions match TRBD2. V was pared by 6 bases and J by 3 bases, with 7 bases of the junction left unmatched. CDR1 and CDR2 from the germline V gene are SGHRS and YFSETQ. This CDR3 spans 15 amino acids. CDR3 sequence (DNA): TGCGCCAGCAACCCTGTAGCGGGAGGTACAGATACGCAGTATTTT. Protein sequence: CASNPVAGGTDTQYF.

This rearrangement joins TRBV5-4 to TRBJ1-4; 9 bases line up with TRBD1. The CDR3 extends over 15 amino acids. Germline V gene sequence: CDR1 SGHNT, CDR2 YYREEE (reference sequence). V trimming: 4 bases; J trimming: 0 bases; junction bases outside the gene matches: 1. In DNA form, the CDR3 reads TGTGCCAGCAGCAGGGACAGGGCAACTAATGAAAAACTGTTTTTT. Translated, it gives CASSRDRATNEKLFF.

The chain carries TRBV6-6 and TRBJ1-3; the match to TRBD1 covers 7 bases. CDR1 is MNHNY and CDR2 is SVGAGI in the germline V gene (reference sequence). V was pared by 7 bases and J by 3 bases, with 3 bases of the junction left unmatched. CDR3 size: 13 residues. CDR3 DNA: TGTGCCAGCATCAGACAGGGTGGAAACACCATATATTTT. As protein: CASIRQGGNTIYF.

The CDR3, as DNA: TGTGCCAGCAGCCGGACTGGATCCCCTGGGGGCCCGTACGAGCAGTACTTC. Protein: CASSRTGSPGGPYEQYF. V usage is TRBV5-6 and J usage is TRBJ2-7, with D perhaps matching TRBD1 (6 bases). V lost 4 bases to trimming and J lost 4 bases, with 24 bases between them. The CDR3 is 17 amino acids. The V gene's germline CDR1 is SGHDT and CDR2 YYEEEE.